This T cell receptor (beta chain) was observed in a study of regulatory T cells in long-lasting Graves disease (dated by TCRdb to the early 2020s). About the investigation overall: Persistent Graves' disease was defined as persistently positive TSH receptor autoantibodies together with antithyroid drug treatment for over 5 years. The study was conducted in China and was registered as a clinical trial. A total of around 35 samples were covered by TCR sequencing, comprising some 13 persistent and some 20 newly diagnosed Graves' disease patients. Persistent Graves' disease patients were compared with newly diagnosed Graves' disease patients by peripheral blood TCR sequencing and RNA sequencing. In the clinical cohort, patients with persistent Graves' disease had used antithyroid drugs for an average of roughly 10 years.

The sample holds a few counts of this clonotype. Its binding antigen is unknown. No base quality values were provided; no much bigger clone lies one nucleotide off. The germline V end is reduced by 2 bases and the J end by 6 bases; junction bases left unmatched: 6. As encoded in the germline V gene, CDR1 is SGHVS while CDR2 is FNYEAQ. The CDR3 covers 16 residues, taking in both the cysteine and the phenylalanine. Only the CDR3 DNA stays, 48 bases, in frame from base 1. The library relied on multiplex PCR. Data came from an Illumina HiSeq 4000. TCR beta libraries were built with iRepertoire HTBI primers and Arm-PCR amplification of CDR3 regions. Before sequencing, the PCR products underwent gel purification. As for the authors' bioinformatics: Across samples, 60 to 70 TRBV and roughly 15 TRBJ segments were identified and used for gene usage analysis of CDR3 amino acid clonotypes. COPE and FqMerger were used to merge the filtered high-quality paired reads into contigs. BLAST was used to align contigs to IMGT TRBV, TRBD and TRBJ reference genes, with CDR3 defined following IMGT. Clonotypes above 0.1% frequency were classified as highly expanded clones. Shannon entropy served as the measure of repertoire diversity, while the Gini coefficient captured V-J evenness. A clonotype found in more than one individual was treated as public. Through fastp at Q25 and MiXCR, TCRdb rebuilt clones from the public reads, retaining in-frame beta chains. Each entry is one CDR3 protein sequence, shown with its most common DNA and genes. TCRdb's processing, not the authors' own work, is the source of the V and J calls. Recorded for this sample are about 420,000 distinct CDR3 sequences; around 20% of them occurred a single time. The ten largest clones add up to 26% of the sample.

Interpreted using the paper, the time point label stands for: persistent/refractory GD, antithyroid drugs over 5 years with positive TRAb. For both TCR sequencing and RNA sequencing, RNA was extracted from PBMCs using TRIzol. The diagnosis of Graves' disease was made according to American Thyroid Association guidelines. Patients were recruited from an endocrinology department in Xi'an, China. Each patient gave approximately 9.7 milliliters of peripheral blood, collected in an EDTA anticoagulant tube. PBMCs were isolated by Ficoll Paque Plus density gradient separation without further T cell sorting. An Agilent 2100 Bioanalyzer and agarose gel were used to check RNA quality, while a NanoDrop 2000 measured RNA concentration. What the research found in general, with its limitations: More public clonotypes were shared among persistent patients (under 3,000) than among newly diagnosed patients (966). The authors noted that the small sample size was a limitation that may lower accuracy. Compared with newly diagnosed patients, persistent Graves' disease patients had lower TCR Shannon entropy and fewer highly expanded clones, which suggests clonal expansion. Preferential use of TRBV28, TRBJ1-2 and TRBJ2-5 was observed in persistent disease, whereas TRBV20-1 and TRBJ2-1 were favored in newly diagnosed disease. Only peripheral blood was studied, because thyroid tissue, the primary lesion, was inaccessible. Only the TCR beta chain was sequenced and analyzed.

Sequences were derived from peripheral blood mononuclear cells (PBMCs), sampled when the disease was refractory, from a patient treated with antithyroid drugs. The chain is encoded by TRBV7-6 joined to TRBJ2-2, and TRBD1 matches 10 of the central bases. The origin of this receptor is a female donor with Graves disease. The CDR3 region has the sequence CASSLLGQGVSGELFF. The nucleotides are TGTGCCAGCAGCTTACTAGGACAGGGGGTCTCCGGGGAGCTGTTTTTT.